This T cell receptor beta chain was sequenced in a study of PD-L1 blockade in urothelial cancer. At the level of the study: From 2014, patients received atezolizumab, given as 1,200 mg intravenously every 3 weeks. When blood samples were assessed, the median T cell count was about 130,000.

The CDR3 spans 15 residues. CDR1 and CDR2 (germline): SGHVS, FQNEAQ. Trimming removed 0 bases at V and 2 bases at J, with 8 bases between. Time point defined: pretreatment peripheral blood. The table came from immunoSEQ multiplex PCR; TCRdb's copy has only in-frame clones and leaves some out. Of tens of thousands of clones in the sample, 80% to 85% are singletons; the top ten hold about 2.1%. This sequence joins TRBV7-8 and TRBJ1-3, with TRBD1 as a possible D gene (6 bases). The sequence derives from a man aged 55-75 years with urothelial cancer. Here the sequenced sample was PBMCs, taken around atezolizumab (anti-PD-L1) treatment. The CDR3 nucleotides read TGTGCCAGCAGCTTAGCCACAGGGACTGGAAACACCATATATTTT. Its translation is CASSLATGTGNTIYF.